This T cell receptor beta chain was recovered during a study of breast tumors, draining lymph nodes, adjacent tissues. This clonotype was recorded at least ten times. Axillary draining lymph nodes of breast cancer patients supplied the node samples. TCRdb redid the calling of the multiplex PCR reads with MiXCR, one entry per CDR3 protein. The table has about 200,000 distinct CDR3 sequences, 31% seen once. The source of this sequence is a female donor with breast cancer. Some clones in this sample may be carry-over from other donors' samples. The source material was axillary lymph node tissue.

The CDR3 sequence: CASSPPDYGYTF. The CDR3 region has the DNA TGCGCCAGCAGCCCGCCGGACTATGGCTACACCTTC. The genes are TRBV5-1 and TRBJ1-2; D ambiguous. CDR3 length equals 12 residues. Germline V gene lookup returns CDR1 SGHRS and CDR2 YFSETQ. The germline V and J ends were trimmed by 4 bases and 3 bases, with 7 bases remaining between them.